The 9 T cell receptor beta chains below all came from one sample that was sequenced in a study of shared clonotypes between healthy human individuals. Produced via immunoSEQ multiplex PCR; TCRdb's table is partial and in-frame only. The repertoire consists of under 2.5 million clones, with around 92% occurring once and the leading ten covering approximately 0.4%. The sequencing input was naive CD4+ T cells from PBMCs. As to subset: CD45RA+ positively selected. These receptors came from a man aged 18 to 29 in good health. Some clones in this sample may be carry-over from other donors' samples.

On this clone itself: Additional DNA sequences in this sample encode the identical CDR3. This sequence joins TRBV18 and TRBJ2-7; no reliable D call. The germline V and J ends were trimmed by 3 bases and 3 bases, with 6 bases remaining between them. This CDR3 is built from 12 residues. From germline, CDR1 is KGHSH and CDR2 LQKENI. For the CDR3, the DNA is TGTGCCAGCTCACCTCCCAGCTACGAGCAGTACTTC. Its translation: CASSPPSYEQYF. Complete variable domain (other parts from reference TRBV18 and TRBJ2-7): NAGVMQNPRHLVRRRGQEARLRCSPMKGHSHVYWYRQLPEEGLKFMVYLQKENIIDESGMPKERFSAEFPKEGPSILRIQQVVRGDSAAYFCASSPPSYEQYFGPGTRLTVT.

In this sample, this clone turned up a few times. The chain is built from TRBV25-1 and TRBJ1-2, with D uncertain. Germline V lookup: CDR1 MGHDK, CDR2 SYGVNS. The CDR3 contains 11 residues. Trimming pared 9 bases from V and 4 bases from J, leaving 9 bases between. In nucleotides, the CDR3 is TGTGCCAGTCAATATGGCTATGGCTACACCTTC. This encodes CASQYGYGYTF.

This chain joins TRBV6-1 and TRBJ1-2; TRBD1 might be the D (6 bases). CDR3 size: 13 residues. The germline V gene has CDR1 MNHNS and CDR2 SASEGT. V was clipped by 6 bases and J by 5 bases, with 13 bases between them. CDR3 in amino acids: CASSFGGLYGYTF. The DNA for the CDR3 is TGTGCCAGCAGCTTCGGGGGCCTTTATGGCTACACCTTC.

This chain connects TRBV7-6 to TRBJ1-2; perhaps TRBD1 as D (5 bases). The length of the CDR3 is 14 residues. With 5 bases removed from V and 1 base from J, the gap between germline ends came to 11 bases. Germline loops: CDR1 SGHVS, CDR2 FNYEAQ. The CDR3 is CASSLGHSNYGYTF. In nucleotides, the CDR3 is TGTGCCAGCAGCCTCGGACATAGTAACTATGGCTACACCTTC.

The V call is TRBV7-2, the J call TRBJ2-3, with D maybe TRBD2 (5 bases). Trimming took off 0 bases at V and 1 base at J, with 11 bases between the two ends. The CDR3 has 16 residues. Germline V gene sequence: CDR1 SGHTA, CDR2 FQGNSA. CDR3 protein: CASSLARAEGTDTQYF. The CDR3 DNA reads as TGTGCCAGCAGCTTAGCGCGAGCGGAAGGCACAGATACGCAGTATTTT. The complete variable domain, with remaining parts taken from reference TRBV7-2 and TRBJ2-3, reads GAGVSQSPSNKVTEKGKDVELRCDPISGHTALYWYRQSLGQGLEFLIYFQGNSAPDKSGLPSDRFSAERTGGSVSTLTIQRTQQEDSAVYLCASSLARAEGTDTQYFGPGTRLTVL.

The V and J genes are TRBV11-2 and TRBJ2-3, with 7 nucleotides matching TRBD1. Germline CDR1 reads SGHAT; CDR2 reads FQNNGV. The CDR3 totals 16 residues. V gave up 4 bases and J gave up 1 base; unmatched junction bases: 8. CDR3 coding DNA: TGTGCCAGCAGCTCGGGGCGGACAGGCGGCACAGATACGCAGTATTTT. It translates to CASSSGRTGGTDTQYF.

The chain links TRBV7-2 to TRBJ2-3, with 9 bases that match TRBD2. There are 19 residues in the CDR3. Germline CDR1 reads SGHTA; CDR2 reads FQGNSA. Trimming cost V 3 bases and J 0 bases; bases outside gene matches: 13. The CDR3 region has the DNA TGTGCCAGCAGCTTGTCCAGGCTAGCGGGACCCTCTAGCACAGATACGCAGTATTTT. This gives the protein CASSLSRLAGPSSTDTQYF.

This clone was recorded only once. This chain uses TRBV7-9 with TRBJ2-1, with 11 bases identical to TRBD2. The CDR3 contains 15 residues. Germline CDR1 and CDR2: SEHNR and FQNEAQ (reference sequence). Trimming removed 2 bases from V and 9 bases from J; junction bases left unmatched: 6. The CDR3 nucleotides are TGTGCCAGCAGCTTAAATAGCGGGAGGGACCCTGAGCAGTTCTTC. Amino acids: CASSLNSGRDPEQFF.

The V gene is TRBV28, the J gene TRBJ2-7; 7 bases line up with TRBD1. After removal of 6 bases from V and 2 bases from J, the junction contained 7 bases not matched to a gene. Germline V CDR1 and CDR2: MDHEN, SYDVKM. This CDR3 comprises 14 residues. The CDR3 is CASRRGRNTYEQYF. The CDR3 coding sequence is TGTGCCAGCAGAAGGGGGCGCAACACCTACGAGCAGTACTTC.